The 12 T cell receptor beta chains listed next were all sequenced from one sample in a study of regulatory T cells in long-lasting Graves disease. Time point described: newly diagnosed GD, antithyroid drugs for less than 3 months. After RNA was extracted from PBMCs, the TCR library was made from it. To make TCR beta libraries, researchers used iRepertoire HTBI primers and Arm-PCR of CDR3 regions. TCRdb reprocessed the multiplex PCR reads with MiXCR, giving one entry per CDR3 protein. The sample carries approximately 440,000 distinct CDR3 sequences, 15% to 20% recorded once. These data were also reused for a study on T cells in Graves' hyperthyroidism and ophthalmopathy.

The source material was peripheral blood mononuclear cells (PBMCs), sampled at new diagnosis, from a patient treated with antithyroid drugs. The receptors were gathered from a man aged 40-49 years with Graves disease.

This clonotype turned up a few times. This chain links TRBV19 with TRBJ1-5, with D perhaps matching TRBD1 (6 bases). The length of the CDR3 is 16 residues. Trimming cost V 3 bases and J 2 bases, with 14 bases left between them. Per germline, CDR1 LNHDA and CDR2 SQIVND (reference sequence). The CDR3 DNA is TGTGCCAGTAGTATTGCTGGGGGCAGGGGCAATCAGCCCCAGCATTTT. This codes for CASSIAGGRGNQPQHF.

The table lists this clonotype with many counts. In nucleotides, the CDR3 is TGTGCCAGCAGAGCGCCCGGACAGGGGGCATCCGGGGAGCTGTTTTTT. The encoded protein is CASRAPGQGASGELFF. The V gene is TRBV27, the J gene TRBJ2-2; 11 nucleotides agree with TRBD1. Germline V CDR1 and CDR2: MNHEY, SMNVEV (reference sequence). After removal of 6 bases from V and 6 bases from J, the junction contained 9 bases not matched to a gene. The CDR3 runs to 16 residues.

The sample holds many counts of this clonotype. The rearrangement joins TRBV7-9 to TRBJ2-2; 7 bases are a match to TRBD2. Unmatched junction bases numbered 5, after V lost 6 bases and J lost 4 bases. Germline values: CDR1 SEHNR, CDR2 FQNEAQ (reference sequence). CDR3 length: 14 residues. The CDR3 DNA reads TGTGCCAGCAGGAAGGCGGGAGCCACCGGGGAGCTGTTTTTT. Translated: CASRKAGATGELFF.

In this sample, this clonotype turned up a few times. At one of its ends the junction is not consistent with the germline gene, which may arise from a read error. The chain carries TRBV20-1 and TRBJ2-3; D possibly matches TRBD1 or TRBD2 (5 bases each). This CDR3 region has 14 residues. CDR1 DFQATT and CDR2 SNEGSKA come from the germline V gene (reference sequence). CDR3 region: CSARRGPSTDMQYF. In nucleotides, the CDR3 is TGCAGTGCTAGAAGGGGCCCTAGCACAGATATGCAGTATTTT.

This clonotype was counted many times. The chain couples TRBV3-1 to TRBJ2-7, with D perhaps TRBD2 (5 bases). The germline V and J ends were trimmed by 4 bases and 3 bases, with 13 bases remaining between them. This CDR3 contains 14 residues. Looked up from germline, CDR1 is LGHDT and CDR2 is YNNKEL (reference sequence). The chain's CDR3 is CASSPNSASYEQYF. Here the CDR3 DNA reads TGTGCCAGCAGCCCTAATAGCGCGAGCTACGAGCAGTACTTC.

The chain uses TRBV28 and TRBJ2-5; TRBD2 agrees at 14 bases. Germline trimming cut 4 bases from V and 2 bases from J; bases unmatched to any gene: 3. The CDR3 loop spans 16 amino acids. Germline V CDR1 and CDR2: MDHEN, SYDVKM. The CDR3 region is CASSWGLAGEQETQYF. The DNA of the CDR3 is TGTGCCAGCAGTTGGGGACTAGCGGGAGAGCAAGAGACCCAGTACTTC.

The sample holds many counts of this clonotype. V gene TRBV12-3 or TRBV12-4 combines with J gene TRBJ2-1; 7 bases align to TRBD2. The CDR3 runs 16 residues. Germline trimming cut 1 base from V and 0 bases from J; bases unmatched to any gene: 3. The CDR3 sequence is CASSLGRTSSYNEQFF. DNA of the CDR3: TGTGCCAGCAGTTTAGGTCGGACTAGCTCCTACAATGAGCAGTTCTTC.

This clonotype was seen ten or more times. This sequence joins TRBV28 and TRBJ2-1, with a tentative D call TRBD2 (6 bases). The CDR3 covers 14 residues. V was cut by 6 bases and J by 2 bases, with 11 bases left in between. CDR1 and CDR2 from the germline V gene are MDHEN and SYDVKM. The CDR3: CASSLGGAYNEQFF. The CDR3 nucleotides are TGTGCCAGCAGCTTGGGGGGAGCCTACAATGAGCAGTTCTTC.

In the case of this clonotype: A read error is possible here, since a much larger clone lies one base away. The chain links TRBV3-1 to TRBJ2-2, with 7 bases matching TRBD1. Germline CDR1 is LGHDT and CDR2 is YNNKEL (reference sequence). CDR3 length equals 15 residues. V gave up 5 bases and J gave up 6 bases; unmatched junction bases: 9. This CDR3 is CASSAGTVNAGELFF. DNA for the CDR3: TGTGCCAGCAGCGCCGGGACAGTTAACGCCGGGGAGCTGTTTTTT.

This clonotype was seen repeatedly, ten times or more. V gene TRBV30 combines with J gene TRBJ1-1, with TRBD1 matching 8 bases. V was pared by 6 bases and J by 6 bases, with 21 bases of the junction left unmatched. Germline V gives CDR1 GTSNPN, CDR2 SVGIG (reference sequence). The CDR3 totals 17 residues. The CDR3 is CACEATAGQGTGPEAFF. The CDR3 nucleotides are TGTGCCTGTGAAGCCACCGCAGGACAGGGTACCGGCCCTGAAGCTTTCTTT.

The chain carries TRBV5-1 and TRBJ2-7; 7 bases fit TRBD1. Germline-derived CDR1 and CDR2 are SGHRS and YFSETQ. This CDR3 region has 13 residues. Losses at the gene ends were 1 base for V and 4 bases for J; bases not matched to a gene: 2. CDR3: CASSLKGAYEQYF. For the CDR3, the DNA is TGCGCCAGCAGCTTGAAGGGGGCTTACGAGCAGTACTTC.

This clonotype was detected ten times or more. The chain links TRBV28 to TRBJ2-7; weak D call: TRBD1 (5 bases). The V gene's germline CDR1 is MDHEN and CDR2 SYDVKM. Trimming removed 7 bases from V and 3 bases from J, with 10 bases in between. This CDR3 has 12 residues. CDR3 in amino acids: CASKGAIYEQYF. The CDR3 region has the DNA TGTGCCAGCAAAGGGGCCATCTACGAGCAGTACTTC.